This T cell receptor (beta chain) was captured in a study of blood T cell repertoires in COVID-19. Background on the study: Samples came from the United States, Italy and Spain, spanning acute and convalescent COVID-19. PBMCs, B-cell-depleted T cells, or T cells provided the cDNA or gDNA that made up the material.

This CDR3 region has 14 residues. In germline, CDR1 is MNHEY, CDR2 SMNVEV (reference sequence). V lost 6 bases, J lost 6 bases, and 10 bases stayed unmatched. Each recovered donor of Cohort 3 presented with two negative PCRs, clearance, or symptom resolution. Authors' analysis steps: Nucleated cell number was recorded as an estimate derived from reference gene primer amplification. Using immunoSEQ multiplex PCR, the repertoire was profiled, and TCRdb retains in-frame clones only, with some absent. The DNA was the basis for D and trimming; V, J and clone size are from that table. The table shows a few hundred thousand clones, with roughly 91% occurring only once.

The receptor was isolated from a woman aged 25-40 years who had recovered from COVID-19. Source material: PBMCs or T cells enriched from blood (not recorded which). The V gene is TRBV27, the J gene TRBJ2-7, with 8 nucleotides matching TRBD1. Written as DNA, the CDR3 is TGTGCCAGCAGCTTGACAGGGGCCCTAGCCGAGCAGTACTTC. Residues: CASSLTGALAEQYF.